This TCR beta chain was sequenced for a study of blood T cells in healthy people across ages. Study information: Through template switching, about one barcoded beta molecule was captured per two T cells, as measured in model experiments. Overall study findings and caveats: PBMCs were not sorted, which prevented a conclusive comparison of naive versus antigen-experienced cells. Greater diversity and more naive CD4+ cells were seen in long-lived donors than in aged donors.

The use of a sample-barcoded 5' primer and a J-beta primer mix characterized a second PCR of roughly 6 to 11 cycles. Every cDNA molecule bore a tag from a template-switch adaptor containing 12 random nucleotides. One entry per CDR3 protein results from TCRdb running MiXCR on the 5' RACE reads. In the table there are some 1.5 million distinct CDR3 sequences, roughly 27% of which are singletons. CDR1 is SNHLY and CDR2 is FYNNEI in the germline V gene. There are 14 residues in the CDR3. Trimming took 4 bases from V and 5 from J; bases not matched to a gene: 4. Of note for this clonotype: Antigen: not known.

The sequence was obtained from a woman in her thirties in good health. The material sequenced was blood. The genes are TRBV2 and TRBJ1-5; TRBD1 aligns across 8 bases. CDR3 nucleotide sequence: TGTGCCAGCAGTGGTGACAGGGGAGATCAGCCCCAGCATTTT. Amino acids: CASSGDRGDQPQHF.